The 20 T cell receptor beta chains below were found in one sample sequenced in a study of cytomegalovirus exposure and HLA in healthy donors. 13 Jbeta primers and 60 Vbeta primers were used for the PCR. Sequencing was performed with immunoSEQ multiplex PCR; in TCRdb, only in-frame clones are kept and a portion is missing. This sample carries more than 150,000 clones, 75% to 85% of them seen once, and the ten largest clones take around 1.5%. The specimen sequenced was PBMCs. Every receptor here comes from a man between 18 and 29 years old in good health and CMV-seronegative.

The chain has TRBV27 and TRBJ2-1; 7 positions agree with TRBD1. After removal of 4 bases from V and 7 bases from J, the junction contained 7 bases not matched to a gene. The CDR3 extends over 14 amino acids. CDR1 is MNHEY, CDR2 SMNVEV, per germline (reference sequence). As DNA, the CDR3 is TGTGCCAGCAGTTGGACAGGTCATAGGAATGAGCAGTTCTTC. Translating it yields CASSWTGHRNEQFF.

This clone was counted between two and nine times. The rearrangement joins TRBV11-3 to TRBJ2-7, with D possibly TRBD2 on 5 matching bases. V was trimmed by 5 bases and J by 6 bases, leaving 11 bases between them. The CDR3 sequence is 12 residues long. Germline V gene sequence: CDR1 SGHNT, CDR2 YENEEA. CDR3: CASSPAAGEQYF. CDR3 nucleotide sequence: TGTGCCAGCAGCCCCGCCGCGGGCGAGCAGTACTTC.

V and J are TRBV4-2 and TRBJ2-7, with TRBD1 matching over 11 bases. The CDR3 length is 16 residues. The J segment lost 6 bases and the V segment lost 1 base, leaving 8 bases of the junction unmatched. CDR1 and CDR2 (germline): LGHNA, YNFKEQ. CDR3 sequence reads: CASSQVQGQGEIEQYF. The DNA for the CDR3 is TGTGCCAGCAGCCAAGTTCAGGGACAGGGGGAGATCGAGCAGTACTTC.

A single count supports this clone. CDR3 DNA sequence: TGCGCCAGCAGCCAAGATCAGGTGGTTTCGAAAGACGAGCAGTACTTC. It encodes CASSQDQVVSKDEQYF. V and J are TRBV4-1 and TRBJ2-7; D ambiguous. Per the germline V gene, CDR1 is MGHRA and CDR2 is YSYEKL. This CDR3 comprises 16 residues. Trimming shortened V by 0 bases and J by 5 bases, and 17 bases separated the two germline ends.

This clone was picked up a small number of times. This sequence joins TRBV7-2 and TRBJ2-1; 12 bases are shared with TRBD1. This CDR3 has 15 amino acids. The junction had 6 bases not matched to a gene; V was cut back by 3 bases and J by 9 bases. CDR1 is SGHTA, CDR2 FQGNSA, per germline. The CDR3 DNA follows: TGTGCCAGCAGCTTTTCGGGACAGGGGGCTTTTGAGCAGTTCTTC. It codes for CASSFSGQGAFEQFF.

The chain carries TRBV9 and TRBJ2-3; no clear D gene. The germline V gene encodes CDR1 SGDLS and CDR2 YYNGEE. V was shortened by 1 base and J by 4 bases, with 7 bases between the two germline ends. The CDR3 sequence is 13 residues long. The CDR3 region is CASSVIEADTQYF. The CDR3 DNA reads TGTGCCAGCAGCGTAATAGAGGCAGATACGCAGTATTTT.

The CDR3 loop reads CASSDPRDRGSVAEAFF. CDR3 sequence (DNA): TGTGCCAGCAGCGACCCACGCGACAGGGGGAGTGTGGCTGAAGCTTTCTTT. This chain joins TRBV7-9 and TRBJ1-1, with 9 bases lining up with TRBD1. The ends lost 5 bases at V and 6 bases at J; junction bases unmatched: 16. The CDR3 spans 17 residues. The V gene's germline CDR1 is SEHNR and CDR2 FQNEAQ (reference sequence).

This clone was seen a handful of times. The CDR3 loop is CASSPGTSAQRGQYF. In DNA form, the CDR3 reads TGTGCCAGCAGCCCGGGGACTAGCGCACAGAGGGGGCAGTACTTC. This chain links TRBV5-5 with TRBJ2-7; 10 nucleotides line up with TRBD2. This CDR3 has 15 amino acids. Germline CDR1 and CDR2: SGHKS and YYEKEE (reference sequence). The V and J ends lost 4 bases and 9 bases, in that order; junction bases with no gene match: 13.

The chain joins TRBV4-1 to TRBJ2-7; D call uncertain. Trimming took off 3 bases at V and 3 bases at J, with 9 bases between the two ends. CDR3 size: 13 residues. Per the germline V gene, CDR1 is MGHRA and CDR2 is YSYEKL. CDR3 DNA sequence: TGCGCCAGCAGCCATGGCAGGTTCTACGAGCAGTACTTC. Amino acid sequence: CASSHGRFYEQYF.

J is TRBJ2-7 and V is TRBV7-9; maybe TRBD1 (6 bases). CDR1 SEHNR and CDR2 FQNEAQ come from the germline V gene (reference sequence). This CDR3 comprises 14 residues. Trimming took off 6 bases at V and 0 bases at J, with 12 bases between the two ends. This CDR3 reads CASRARDNSYEQYF. The CDR3 DNA is TGTGCCAGCAGAGCCCGGGACAACTCCTACGAGCAGTACTTC.

The count of this clone is one. This rearrangement joins TRBV6-5 to TRBJ2-1; 9 positions agree with TRBD1. CDR3 length: 14 amino acids. Germline CDR1 and CDR2: MNHEY and SVGAGI. Trimming at V came to 6 bases and at J to 5 bases, leaving 5 bases not matched to a gene. The DNA of the CDR3 is TGTGCCAGCAGCTCCGGGACAGGGCACAATGAGCAGTTCTTC. The encoded protein is CASSSGTGHNEQFF.

There are a few counts of this clone. The genes are TRBV29-1 and TRBJ1-1; perhaps TRBD1 as D (5 bases). V was shortened by 4 bases and J by 1 base, with 16 bases between the two germline ends. This CDR3 has 15 amino acids. Germline V gene data show CDR1 as SQVTM and CDR2 as ANQGSEA. Here the CDR3 DNA reads TGCAGCGTTGCGTCTTTCCGGGGGGGGAACACTGAAGCTTTCTTT. It translates to CSVASFRGGNTEAFF.

The rearrangement joins TRBV5-1 to TRBJ2-5; weak D call: TRBD2 (6 bases). Trimming removed 4 bases from V and 5 bases from J, with 15 bases in between. The CDR3 extends over 14 amino acids. Germline V CDR1 and CDR2: SGHRS, YFSETQ. In nucleotides, the CDR3 is TGCGCCAGCAGCGGTGGAGGGGTAGGGGAGACCCAGTACTTC. Translating gives CASSGGGVGETQYF.

The CDR3: CAVEDRGETEAFF. As DNA, the CDR3 is TGTGCCGTTGAGGACAGGGGCGAGACTGAAGCTTTCTTT. The V call is TRBV25-1, the J call TRBJ1-1, with 9 bases fitting TRBD1. The CDR3 consists of 13 residues. The germline gives CDR1 MGHDK, CDR2 SYGVNS. After removal of 11 bases from V and 5 bases from J, the junction contained 9 bases not matched to a gene.

This clone has a single count. The chain employs TRBV7-2 and TRBJ2-5, with a tentative D call TRBD1 (6 bases). Germline CDR1 is SGHTA and CDR2 is FQGNSA. The ends were cut back, 4 bases at V and 4 bases at J, with 16 bases in the middle. The CDR3 sequence is 15 residues long. The CDR3 DNA follows: TGTGCCAGCAGCTGGGGACCAGGGGCAGGAGAGACCCAGTACTTC. This translates into CASSWGPGAGETQYF.

This clone was counted only a few times. The V call is TRBV14, the J call TRBJ2-1, with D possibly matching TRBD1 (5 bases). V lost 0 bases, J lost 4 bases, and 16 bases lay in between. CDR3 length equals 17 residues. The germline V gene has CDR1 SGHDN and CDR2 FVKESK. CDR3 bases: TGTGCCAGCAGCCAAGATTCAGGGTTCCTATTTTACAATGAGCAGTTCTTC. As protein: CASSQDSGFLFYNEQFF.

The sample holds one count of this clone. V and J are TRBV6-6 and TRBJ2-7, with 9 bases that match TRBD2. CDR1 and CDR2 (germline): MNHNY, SVGAGI (reference sequence). The CDR3 spans 14 residues. V trimming: 5 bases; J trimming: 2 bases; junction bases outside the gene matches: 4. CDR3 loop: CASSLGLATYEQYF. CDR3 DNA sequence: TGTGCCAGCAGTCTAGGACTAGCGACCTACGAGCAGTACTTC.

The chain couples TRBV6-1 to TRBJ2-5; TRBD1 aligns across 11 bases. This CDR3 is built from 16 residues. In germline, CDR1 is MNHNS, CDR2 SASEGT. Trimming removed 2 bases from V and 5 bases from J; junction bases left unmatched: 7. The CDR3 DNA reads TGTGCCAGCAGTGAATCATCCGGGACAGGGGGGGAGACCCAGTACTTC. The encoded protein is CASSESSGTGGETQYF.

The CDR3 spells CASSSDRANYGYTF. As DNA, the CDR3 is TGTGCCAGCTCATCCGACAGGGCCAACTATGGCTACACCTTC. The chain couples TRBV18 to TRBJ1-2; 7 bases align to TRBD1. Germline CDR1 KGHSH, CDR2 LQKENI. The CDR3 covers 14 residues. The V and J ends lost 5 bases and 2 bases, in that order; junction bases with no gene match: 5.

This chain connects TRBV11-2 to TRBJ2-7; the D gene is possibly TRBD2 (6 bases). V dropped 5 bases and J dropped 2 bases, with 19 bases sitting between them. This CDR3 contains 16 residues. From germline, CDR1 is SGHAT and CDR2 FQNNGV. The CDR3 protein is CASSPLGRSGTYEQYF. The CDR3 nucleotides are TGTGCCAGCAGCCCCCTTGGGCGTAGCGGAACCTACGAGCAGTACTTC.